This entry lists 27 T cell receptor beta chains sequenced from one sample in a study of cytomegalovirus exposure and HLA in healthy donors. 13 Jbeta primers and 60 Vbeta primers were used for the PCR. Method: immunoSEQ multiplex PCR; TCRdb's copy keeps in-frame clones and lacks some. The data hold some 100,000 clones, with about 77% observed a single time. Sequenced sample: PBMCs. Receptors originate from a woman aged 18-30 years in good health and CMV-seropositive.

The DNA of the CDR3 is TGTGCCTGGAGTGAATCCGGTTATGGCTACACCTTC. Translation gives CAWSESGYGYTF. The chain has TRBV30 and TRBJ1-2; D is ambiguous. CDR3 length equals 12 residues. V shed 1 base and J shed 5 bases, with 8 bases lying between them. Germline CDR1 reads GTSNPN; CDR2 reads SVGIG (reference sequence).

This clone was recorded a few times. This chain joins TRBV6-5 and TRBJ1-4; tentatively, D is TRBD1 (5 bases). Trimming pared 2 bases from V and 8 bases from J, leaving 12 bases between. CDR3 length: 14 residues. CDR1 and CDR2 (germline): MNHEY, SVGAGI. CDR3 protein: CASSYRGGREKLFF. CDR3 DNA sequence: TGTGCCAGCAGTTACCGCGGGGGAAGAGAAAAACTGTTTTTT.

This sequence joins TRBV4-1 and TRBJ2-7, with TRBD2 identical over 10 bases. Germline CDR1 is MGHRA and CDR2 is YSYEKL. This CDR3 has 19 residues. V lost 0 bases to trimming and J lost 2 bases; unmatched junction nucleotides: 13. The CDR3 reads CASSQDLGGRLAGAYEQYF. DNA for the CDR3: TGCGCCAGCAGCCAAGATCTTGGGGGTCGGCTAGCGGGAGCCTACGAGCAGTACTTC.

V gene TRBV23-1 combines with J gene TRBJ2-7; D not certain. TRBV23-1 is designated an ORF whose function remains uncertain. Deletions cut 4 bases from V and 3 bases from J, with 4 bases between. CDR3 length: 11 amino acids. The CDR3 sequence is CASSPHYEQYF. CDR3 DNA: TGCGCCAGCAGTCCCCACTACGAGCAGTACTTC.

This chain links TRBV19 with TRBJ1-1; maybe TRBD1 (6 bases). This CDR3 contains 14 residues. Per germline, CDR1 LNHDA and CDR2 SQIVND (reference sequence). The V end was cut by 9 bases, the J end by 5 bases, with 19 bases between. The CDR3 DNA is TGTGCCAGGCCGACTCAGGGGCGGAATACTGAAGCTTTCTTT. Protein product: CARPTQGRNTEAFF. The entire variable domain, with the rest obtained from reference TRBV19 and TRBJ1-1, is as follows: DGGITQSPKYLFRKEGQNVTLSCEQNLNHDAMYWYRQDPGQGLRLIYYSQIVNDFQKGDIAEGYSVSREKKESFPLTVTSAQKNPTAFYLCARPTQGRNTEAFFGQGTRLTVV.

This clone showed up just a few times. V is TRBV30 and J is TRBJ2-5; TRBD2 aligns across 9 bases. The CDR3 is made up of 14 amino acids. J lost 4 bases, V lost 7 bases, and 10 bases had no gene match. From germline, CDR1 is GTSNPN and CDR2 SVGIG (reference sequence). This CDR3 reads CASRGSSGVETQYF. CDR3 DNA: TGTGCCTCCCGGGGGTCTAGCGGGGTAGAGACCCAGTACTTC.

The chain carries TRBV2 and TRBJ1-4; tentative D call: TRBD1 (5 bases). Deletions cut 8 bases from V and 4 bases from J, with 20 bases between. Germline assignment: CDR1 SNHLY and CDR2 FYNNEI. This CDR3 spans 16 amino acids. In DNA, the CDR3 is TGTGCCAGCTCCGAGCCCCAAGGGGAATTTAATGAAAAACTGTTTTTT. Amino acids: CASSEPQGEFNEKLFF.

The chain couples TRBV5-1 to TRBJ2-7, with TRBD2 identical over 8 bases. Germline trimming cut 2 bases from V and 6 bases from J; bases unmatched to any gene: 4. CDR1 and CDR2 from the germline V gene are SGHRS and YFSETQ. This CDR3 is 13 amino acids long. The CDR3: CASSFSGSVEQYF. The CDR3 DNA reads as TGCGCCAGCAGCTTCAGCGGGAGTGTCGAGCAGTACTTC.

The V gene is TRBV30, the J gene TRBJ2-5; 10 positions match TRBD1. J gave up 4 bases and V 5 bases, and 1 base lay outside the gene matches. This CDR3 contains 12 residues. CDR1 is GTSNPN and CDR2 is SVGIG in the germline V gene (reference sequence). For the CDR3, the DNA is TGTGCCTGGGGGACAGGGGCAGAGACCCAGTACTTC. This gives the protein CAWGTGAETQYF.

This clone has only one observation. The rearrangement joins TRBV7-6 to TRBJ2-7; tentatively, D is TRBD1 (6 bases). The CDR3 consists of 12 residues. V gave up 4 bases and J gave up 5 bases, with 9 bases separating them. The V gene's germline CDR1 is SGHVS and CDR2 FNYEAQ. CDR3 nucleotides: TGTGCCAGCAGCTCCACAGGGAACGAGCAGTACTTC. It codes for CASSSTGNEQYF.

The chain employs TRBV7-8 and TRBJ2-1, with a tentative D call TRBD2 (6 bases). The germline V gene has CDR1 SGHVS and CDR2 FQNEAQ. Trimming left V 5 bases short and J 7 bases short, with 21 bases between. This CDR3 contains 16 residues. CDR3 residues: CASSLEGKEGRNEQFF. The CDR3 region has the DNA TGTGCCAGCAGCCTAGAAGGCAAGGAGGGCCGGAATGAGCAGTTCTTC.

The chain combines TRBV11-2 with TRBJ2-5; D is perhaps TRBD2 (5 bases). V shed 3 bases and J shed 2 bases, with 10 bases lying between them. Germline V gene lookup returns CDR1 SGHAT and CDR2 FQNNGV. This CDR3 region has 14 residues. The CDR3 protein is CASSLDFSQETQYF. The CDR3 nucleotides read TGTGCCAGCAGCTTGGACTTCTCACAAGAGACCCAGTACTTC.

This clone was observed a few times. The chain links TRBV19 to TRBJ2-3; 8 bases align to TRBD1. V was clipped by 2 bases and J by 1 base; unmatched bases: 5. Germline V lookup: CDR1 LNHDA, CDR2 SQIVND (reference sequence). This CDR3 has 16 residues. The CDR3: CASSITPGQGTDTQYF. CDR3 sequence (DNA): TGTGCCAGTAGTATAACTCCGGGACAGGGCACAGATACGCAGTATTTT. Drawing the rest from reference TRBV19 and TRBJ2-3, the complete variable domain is DGGITQSPKYLFRKEGQNVTLSCEQNLNHDAMYWYRQDPGQGLRLIYYSQIVNDFQKGDIAEGYSVSREKKESFPLTVTSAQKNPTAFYLCASSITPGQGTDTQYFGPGTRLTVL.

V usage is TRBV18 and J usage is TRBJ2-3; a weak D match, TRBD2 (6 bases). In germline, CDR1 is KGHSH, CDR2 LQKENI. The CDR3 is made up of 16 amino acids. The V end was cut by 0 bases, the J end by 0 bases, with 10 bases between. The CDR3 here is CASSPPLGTSTDTQYF. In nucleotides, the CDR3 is TGTGCCAGCTCACCACCATTGGGGACTAGCACAGATACGCAGTATTTT.

The CDR3 reads CASSGAYRGVGGYTF. For the CDR3, the DNA is TGTGCCAGCAGCGGCGCATACAGGGGAGTGGGCGGCTACACCTTC. The genes are TRBV7-8 and TRBJ1-2; TRBD1 matches 7 bases. Trimming took 5 bases from V and 8 from J; bases not matched to a gene: 14. The germline V gene has CDR1 SGHVS and CDR2 FQNEAQ. The CDR3 is 15 amino acids.

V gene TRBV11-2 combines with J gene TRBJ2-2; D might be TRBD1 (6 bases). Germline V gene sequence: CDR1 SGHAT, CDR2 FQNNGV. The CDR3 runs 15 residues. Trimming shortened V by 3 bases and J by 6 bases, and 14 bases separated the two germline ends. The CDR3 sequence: CASSFNTGIAGELFF. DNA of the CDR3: TGTGCCAGCAGCTTTAATACAGGGATAGCCGGGGAGCTGTTTTTT.

Here the CDR3 DNA reads TGTGCCAGAAGCTTGGTGGGGACTAGTTCCTTTGCGCAGTATTTT. The encoded protein is CARSLVGTSSFAQYF. V and J are TRBV5-3 and TRBJ2-3; 8 positions agree with TRBD2. TRBV5-3 is reported as an ORF; its role is uncertain. CDR3 size: 15 residues. With 0 bases clipped from V and 10 bases from J, the junction kept 10 bases outside the gene matches.

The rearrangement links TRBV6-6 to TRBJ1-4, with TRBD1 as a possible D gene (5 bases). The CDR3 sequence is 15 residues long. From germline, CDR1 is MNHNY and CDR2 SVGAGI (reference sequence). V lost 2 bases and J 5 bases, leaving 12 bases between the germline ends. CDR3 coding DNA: TGTGCCAGCAGTTACCCTCGGGGGATCAATGAAAAACTGTTTTTT. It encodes CASSYPRGINEKLFF.

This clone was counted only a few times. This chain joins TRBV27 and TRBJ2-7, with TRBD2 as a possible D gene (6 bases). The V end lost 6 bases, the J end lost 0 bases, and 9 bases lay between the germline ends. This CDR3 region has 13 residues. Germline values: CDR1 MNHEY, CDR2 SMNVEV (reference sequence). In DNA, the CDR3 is TGTGCCAGCAGATTAGCGGTCTCCTACGAGCAGTACTTC. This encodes CASRLAVSYEQYF.

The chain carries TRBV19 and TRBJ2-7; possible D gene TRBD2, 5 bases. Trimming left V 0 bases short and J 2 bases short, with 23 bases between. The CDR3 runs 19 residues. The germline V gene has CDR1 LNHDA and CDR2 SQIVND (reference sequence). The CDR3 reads CASSIDPGGPASEAYEQYF. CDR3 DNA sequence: TGTGCCAGTAGTATAGATCCAGGAGGACCAGCCTCTGAAGCCTACGAGCAGTACTTC.

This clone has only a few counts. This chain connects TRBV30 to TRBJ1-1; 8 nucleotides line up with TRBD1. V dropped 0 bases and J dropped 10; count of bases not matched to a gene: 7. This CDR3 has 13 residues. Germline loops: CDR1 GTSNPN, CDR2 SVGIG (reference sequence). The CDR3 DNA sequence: TGTGCCTGGAGTGTGGAGGACAGGGCGAGAGCTTTCTTT. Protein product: CAWSVEDRARAFF.

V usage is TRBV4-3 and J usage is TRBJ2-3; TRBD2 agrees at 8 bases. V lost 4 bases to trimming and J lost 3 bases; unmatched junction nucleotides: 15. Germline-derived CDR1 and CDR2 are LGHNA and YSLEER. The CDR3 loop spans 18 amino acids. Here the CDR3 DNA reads TGCGCCAGCAGCCGGGGCCCCAGAGCAGCGGGAGTTACAGATACGCAGTATTTT. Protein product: CASSRGPRAAGVTDTQYF.

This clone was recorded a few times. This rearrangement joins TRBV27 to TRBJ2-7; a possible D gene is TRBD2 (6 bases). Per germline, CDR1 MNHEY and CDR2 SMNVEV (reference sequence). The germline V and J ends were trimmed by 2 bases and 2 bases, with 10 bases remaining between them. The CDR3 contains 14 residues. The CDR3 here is CASSLVRDAYEQYF. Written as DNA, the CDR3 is TGTGCCAGCAGTTTAGTGCGGGATGCCTACGAGCAGTACTTC.

As DNA, the CDR3 is TGTGCCAGCAGCTTAGTAGGGGGTAGTTACGGAAACACCATATATTTT. The encoded protein is CASSLVGGSYGNTIYF. The chain uses TRBV7-2 and TRBJ1-3; D perhaps matches TRBD1 (6 bases). Germline CDR1 and CDR2: SGHTA and FQGNSA. The CDR3 loop spans 16 amino acids. The V gene lost 1 base and the J gene lost 4 bases, with 14 bases spanning the gap.

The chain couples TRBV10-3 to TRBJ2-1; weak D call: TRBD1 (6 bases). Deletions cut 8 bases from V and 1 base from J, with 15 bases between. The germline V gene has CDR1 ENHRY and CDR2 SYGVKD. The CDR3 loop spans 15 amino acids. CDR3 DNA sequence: TGTGCCATCTCCCGAGGGGGAGTATCCTACAATGAGCAGTTCTTC. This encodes CAISRGGVSYNEQFF.

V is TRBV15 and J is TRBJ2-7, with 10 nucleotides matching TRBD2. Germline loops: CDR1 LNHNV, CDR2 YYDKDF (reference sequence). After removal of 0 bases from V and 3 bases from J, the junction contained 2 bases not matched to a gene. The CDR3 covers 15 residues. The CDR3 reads CATSRDIAGGYEQYF. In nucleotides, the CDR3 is TGTGCCACCAGCAGAGATATAGCGGGAGGCTACGAGCAGTACTTC.

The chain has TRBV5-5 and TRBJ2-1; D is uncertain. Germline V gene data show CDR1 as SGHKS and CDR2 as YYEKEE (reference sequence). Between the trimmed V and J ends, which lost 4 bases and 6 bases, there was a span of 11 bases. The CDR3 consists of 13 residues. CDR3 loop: CASSRDISNEQFF. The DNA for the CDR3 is TGTGCCAGCAGCCGAGACATCTCCAATGAGCAGTTCTTC. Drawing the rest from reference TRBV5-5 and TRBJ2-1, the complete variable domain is DAGVTQSPTHLIKTRGQQVTLRCSPISGHKSVSWYQQVLGQGPQFIFQYYEKEERGRGNFPDRFSARQFPNYSSELNVNALLLGDSALYLCASSRDISNEQFFGPGTRLTVL.